The 9 T cell receptor beta chains in this list originate from one sample, sequenced in a study of blood T cell repertoires in COVID-19. Data came from immunoSEQ multiplex PCR; TCRdb stores just in-frame clones and leaves some out. The sample shows around 290,000 clones, 70% to 90% of them seen only once. Sequenced material: peripheral blood. The receptor set was obtained from a woman in her 70s with COVID-19, enrolled during active disease.

The chain carries TRBV12-5 and TRBJ2-3; 7 bases match TRBD1. The germline V gene encodes CDR1 LGHNT and CDR2 FRNRAP. This CDR3 is 13 amino acids long. Unmatched junction bases numbered 6, after V lost 6 bases and J lost 6 bases. The CDR3: CASGQGVGDTQYF. The DNA for the CDR3 is TGTGCTAGTGGGCAGGGGGTCGGGGATACGCAGTATTTT.

This chain links TRBV5-1 with TRBJ2-2; 9 bases agree with TRBD1. The CDR3 sequence is 16 residues long. J gave up 5 bases and V 4 bases, and 9 bases lay outside the gene matches. Germline V gene lookup returns CDR1 SGHRS and CDR2 YFSETQ. This CDR3 reads CASSTKTGTGTGELFF. DNA for the CDR3: TGCGCCAGCAGCACAAAAACCGGGACAGGGACCGGGGAGCTGTTTTTT.

The chain recombines TRBV7-9 with TRBJ1-1, with 7 nucleotides matching TRBD1. The CDR3 is 13 amino acids. V shed 5 bases and J 4 bases; nucleotides not matched to a gene: 4. CDR1 is SEHNR, CDR2 FQNEAQ, per germline (reference sequence). In DNA, the CDR3 is TGTGCCAGCAGCCCAGGACAGGTCACTGAAGCTTTCTTT. This sequence encodes CASSPGQVTEAFF.

The rearrangement joins TRBV7-9 to TRBJ1-1, with 8 nucleotides matching TRBD1. The germline gives CDR1 SEHNR, CDR2 FQNEAQ (reference sequence). J lost 6 bases, V lost 6 bases, and 9 bases had no gene match. This CDR3 has 14 residues. Here the CDR3 DNA reads TGTGCCAGCAGATCCTCCGGGACAGGTTCTGAAGCTTTCTTT. This sequence encodes CASRSSGTGSEAFF.

This chain joins TRBV2 and TRBJ2-7, with 9 bases fitting TRBD1. Unmatched junction bases numbered 16, after V lost 5 bases and J lost 5 bases. The CDR3 consists of 17 residues. CDR1 and CDR2 (germline): SNHLY, FYNNEI. Here the CDR3 reads CASSQRSSGTGRNEQYF. The CDR3 DNA follows: TGTGCCAGCAGTCAACGGTCTTCCGGGACAGGGAGGAACGAGCAGTACTTC.

The chain recombines TRBV28 with TRBJ1-4, with 7 bases fitting TRBD1. The CDR3 has 16 amino acids. With 6 bases clipped from V and 6 bases from J, the junction kept 13 bases outside the gene matches. Germline V gene sequence: CDR1 MDHEN, CDR2 SYDVKM. The DNA of the CDR3 is TGTGCCAGCAGAACAGGGACAGCCTTGGGGGATGAAAAACTGTTTTTT. It codes for CASRTGTALGDEKLFF. Full variable domain (rest looked up from reference TRBV28 and TRBJ1-4): DVKVTQSSRYLVKRTGEKVFLECVQDMDHENMFWYRQDPGLGLRLIYFSYDVKMKEKGDIPEGYSVSREKKERFSLILESASTNQTSMYLCASRTGTALGDEKLFFGSGTQLSVL.

The chain links TRBV7-7 to TRBJ2-2, with 7 bases that match TRBD2. This CDR3 has 15 residues. Germline CDR1 SSHAT, CDR2 FNYEAQ (reference sequence). J gave up 4 bases and V 4 bases, and 6 bases lay outside the gene matches. Written as DNA, the CDR3 is TGTGCCAGCAGCTGGGGAGGGTCGTCCACCGGGGAGCTGTTTTTT. Its protein is CASSWGGSSTGELFF.

J is TRBJ2-5 and V is TRBV19; the match to TRBD1 covers 9 bases. The J segment lost 4 bases and the V segment lost 8 bases, leaving 11 bases of the junction unmatched. The length of the CDR3 is 15 residues. Germline CDR1 LNHDA, CDR2 SQIVND (reference sequence). CDR3 region: CASHSLDRGRETQYF. The CDR3 coding sequence is TGTGCCAGTCACTCCTTGGACAGGGGACGAGAGACCCAGTACTTC.

The V call is TRBV5-1, the J call TRBJ2-1; 11 bases agree with TRBD2. The trim removed 3 bases at V and 9 bases at J, leaving 2 bases unmatched. Germline V gene sequence: CDR1 SGHRS, CDR2 YFSETQ. The CDR3 is made up of 13 amino acids. CDR3 nucleotides: TGCGCCAGCAGCTACGGACTAGCGGGTGAGCAGTTCTTC. As protein: CASSYGLAGEQFF. Filled out from reference TRBV5-1 and TRBJ2-1, the complete variable domain reads KAGVTQTPRYLIKTRGQQVTLSCSPISGHRSVSWYQQTPGQGLQFLFEYFSETQRNKGNFPGRFSGRQFSNSRSEMNVSTLELGDSALYLCASSYGLAGEQFFGPGTRLTVL.